This T cell receptor beta chain is from a study of a mutant IDH1 vaccine in newly diagnosed glioma. Study context: The sex distribution of treated patients was approximately 62% male and about 40% female, with a mean age of roughly 40 years.

The junction had 7 bases not matched to a gene; V was cut back by 1 base and J by 2 bases. The CDR3 contains 17 residues. Germline V gene data show CDR1 as LNHNV and CDR2 as YYDKDF (reference sequence). The time point: baseline, week 1 (first vaccination visit). Noted treatment: pre-vaccination baseline after standard-of-care therapy. Donor diagnoses consisted of new WHO grade 3 or 4 IDH1-mutant, ATRX-lost astrocytomas. The protocol was immunoSEQ multiplex PCR, while the TCRdb copy is restricted to in-frame clones and leaves out a portion. The table records 99,000 or so clones, about 90% of them present only once.

This rearrangement joins TRBV15 to TRBJ2-3; TRBD2 aligns across 9 bases. Source: PBMCs, taken from a glioma patient treated with radiotherapy, temozolomide or both. This sequence originates from a woman between 45 and 60 years old with glioma. Here the CDR3 DNA reads TGTGCCACCAGCAGAGTACCGGGACTAGCTTTCACAGATACGCAGTATTTT. As protein: CATSRVPGLAFTDTQYF.